The clone carrying this T cell receptor (beta chain) came up many times. Its antigen is unidentified. Unique molecular identifiers were incorporated into the prepared TCRbeta library. Using its own MiXCR run on the PCR reads, TCRdb lists one record per CDR3 protein. The sample lists approximately 300,000 distinct CDR3 sequences, approximately 7.3% occurring once. The CDR3 is 15 residues long. Germline CDR1 and CDR2: SGHRS and YFSETQ. The V end lost 1 base, the J end lost 5 bases, and 13 bases lay between the germline ends. The data were obtained in a study of T-cell reconstitution after alpha-beta-depleted transplantation in children. Study-wide results and caveats: A year post-transplant, T-cell counts and diversity derived mostly from newly produced T cells.

The rearrangement uses TRBV5-1 and TRBJ2-1; D is unclear. Sequences were derived from peripheral blood, sampled 360 days after TCRalphabeta/CD19-depleted stem cell transplant. This receptor was identified in a female patient between 2 and 15 years old who had a stem cell transplant for Fanconi anemia, so the T cells may come from the graft donor. The CDR3 bases are TGCGCCAGCAGCTTGCGATCTAGTGGCGACAATGAGCAGTTCTTC. The encoded protein is CASSLRSSGDNEQFF.